This is a list of T cell receptor beta chains from one sample in a study of vaccination and CD4 T cells after COVID-19. A single record per CDR3 protein comes from TCRdb applying MiXCR to the PCR reads. The sample lists over 7,500 distinct CDR3 sequences; 30% to 35% were seen once. Their antigen targets remain unknown. Specimen: CD4+ T cells from blood, cultured in vitro. The receptor source for this set is a human donor in good health. CDR3s include the opening cysteine and the closing phenylalanine or tryptophan. D genes are given only for firm matches. Clone size appears in some rows only: once, few, many, or a class for an expanded clone.

>TRBJ2-5|.|TRBV5-1|.
CASSLFTGQETQYF
TGCGCCAGCAGCTTGTTCACAGGCCAAGAGACCCAGTACTTC
>TRBJ1-5|TRBD1|TRBV12-3/TRBV12-4|.
CASSPSRQGNQPQHF
TGTGCCAGCAGTCCCTCCCGACAGGGGAATCAGCCCCAGCATTTT
>TRBJ2-1|TRBD1|TRBV27|few
CASSPRTGSPTPTNEQFF
TGTGCCAGCAGTCCTCGGACAGGCTCGCCCACCCCAACTAATGAGCAGTTCTTC
>TRBJ2-2|.|TRBV6-1|.
CASSPEGGGELFF
TGTGCCAGCAGCCCCGAGGGCGGCGGGGAGCTGTTTTTT
>TRBJ2-1|TRBD2|TRBV18|.
CASSPQTSGIYNEQFF
TGTGCCAGCTCCCCACAGACTAGCGGGATCTACAATGAGCAGTTCTTC
>TRBJ2-3|TRBD2|TRBV20-1|few
CSARTSGRAPDTQYF
TGCAGTGCTAGAACTAGCGGGAGGGCCCCAGATACGCAGTATTTT
>TRBJ2-3|.|TRBV25-1|.
CASSGVDSNTQYF
TGTGCCAGCAGTGGGGTGGACTCGAATACGCAGTATTTT
>TRBJ1-5|.|TRBV7-2|few
CASSLRDNQPQHF
TGTGCCAGCAGCTTAAGGGATAATCAGCCCCAGCATTTT
>TRBJ2-5|TRBD2|TRBV15|few
CATSPRLAGRVETQYF
TGTGCCACCAGCCCCCGACTAGCGGGGCGGGTAGAGACCCAGTACTTC
>TRBJ2-7|.|TRBV6-1|.
CASSPSGEQYF
TGTGCCAGCAGTCCGTCAGGGGAGCAGTACTTC
>TRBJ1-3|.|TRBV19|.
CASSTRTDSGNTIYF
TGTGCCAGTAGTACACGGACCGACTCTGGAAACACCATATATTTT
>TRBJ2-7|TRBD2|TRBV7-2|.
CASSQGGSSYEQYF
TGTGCCAGCAGCCAAGGCGGGAGCTCCTACGAGCAGTACTTC
>TRBJ2-1|TRBD2|TRBV20-1|.
CSARTSGRYEQFF
TGCAGTGCGCGGACTAGCGGGAGATATGAGCAGTTCTTC
>TRBJ2-7|.|TRBV19|.
CASRWDEQYF
TGTGCCAGTAGGTGGGACGAGCAGTACTTC
>TRBJ2-2|TRBD2|TRBV15|few
CATSREIAGGGTGELFF
TGTGCCACCAGCAGGGAAATAGCGGGAGGGGGAACCGGGGAGCTGTTTTTT
>TRBJ2-7|TRBD2|TRBV25-1|.
CASSDSRGTRIYEQYF
TGTGCCAGCAGTGACTCCCGAGGGACTAGGATCTACGAGCAGTACTTC
>TRBJ1-5|.|TRBV27|medium-sized
CASSPQTGNPNQPQHF
TGTGCCAGCAGTCCCCAGACAGGTAACCCAAATCAGCCCCAGCATTTT
>TRBJ2-1|TRBD2|TRBV20-1|.
CSARDWTSGSSEQFF
TGCAGTGCTAGAGATTGGACTAGCGGGAGTAGTGAGCAGTTCTTC
>TRBJ2-7|TRBD1|TRBV5-5|.
CASSFQGAGEQYF
TGTGCCAGCAGCTTCCAGGGGGCGGGAGAGCAGTACTTC
>TRBJ2-7|.|TRBV11-2|.
CASSSLQGRSYEQYF
TGTGCCAGCAGCTCCCTACAGGGGAGGTCCTACGAGCAGTACTTC
>TRBJ2-7|TRBD2|TRBV6-1|few
CASSPRGESYEQYF
TGTGCCAGCAGTCCCCGGGGGGAGTCCTACGAGCAGTACTTC
>TRBJ1-2|.|TRBV6-2/TRBV6-3|.
CASNGPNPLGYGYTF
TGTGCCAGCAATGGACCGAACCCTTTGGGCTATGGCTACACCTTC
>TRBJ1-1|.|TRBV7-2|few
CASSLATQREAFF
TGTGCCAGCAGCTTAGCGACCCAGAGGGAAGCTTTCTTT
>TRBJ1-2|TRBD1|TRBV20-1|.
CSVPGQGRYGYTF
TGCAGTGTCCCGGGACAGGGTAGATATGGCTACACCTTC
>TRBJ1-2|.|TRBV7-8|medium-sized
CASSLDRLDGYTF
TGTGCCAGCAGCTTAGACAGGCTAGATGGCTACACCTTC
>TRBJ1-1|.|TRBV19|.
CASSRTGLRTEAFF
TGTGCCAGTAGCAGAACAGGGTTACGGACTGAAGCTTTCTTT
>TRBJ1-1|.|TRBV18|.
CASSLGTDGTEAFF
TGTGCCAGCTCACTCGGGACGGATGGCACTGAAGCTTTCTTT